This T cell receptor (beta chain) stems from a study of post-analysis software for immune sequencing data (dated by TCRdb to the mid-2010s). Looking at the study overall: Recorded disease courses included relapsing-remitting, secondary progressive and progressive-relapsing multiple sclerosis, with some patients lacking subtype annotation. The patient repertoires were compared against some twelve previously published healthy control repertoires obtained from donors aged about 6 to 28 years. A subset of samples was prepared in parallel using single-end sample barcoding, then pooled and co-amplified after Illumina adapter ligation.

The library was generated by PCR. Sequencing used an Illumina HiSeq 2500. To reduce PCR and sequencing biases, unique molecular identifiers were incorporated into the TCR beta cDNA libraries. Every 1 to 10 million input T cells yielded roughly 500,000 cDNA molecules, meaning each molecule approximated one T cell. The patient libraries were prepared and sequenced with the same protocol used for the earlier healthy control dataset. Within a given batch, samples were prepared together, multiplexed and sequenced on the same HiSeq lane. For the original study's pipeline: Raw barcoded reads were processed with MIGEC, discarding single-read molecular identifier groups before consensus assembly and CDR3 extraction. Clonotype tables were post-analysed with VDJtools, and diversity was normalized by down-sampling all datasets to the smallest sample size. To correct batch-related cross-sample contamination, repertoire overlap clustering matched CDR3 amino acid sequences but not nucleotide sequences. TCRdb reran the public reads through fastp at Q25 and MiXCR, keeping productive beta chains. Under each unique CDR3 protein, matching rows form one entry showing the most common genes and DNA. The V and J calls, along with clone size, are taken from TCRdb and not from the paper's own processing. This sample gives about 570,000 distinct CDR3 sequences in total; under 40% of them show up just once. The ten largest account for approximately 6% of the sample.

CDR1 LNHDA and CDR2 SQIVND were looked up in the germline V gene (reference sequence). Trimming at the junction amounts to 7 bases on V and 9 bases on J, and the germline ends lie 13 bases apart. Inclusive of the bounding cysteine and phenylalanine, the CDR3 is 13 residues long. Only CDR3 DNA is held: 39 bases, read in frame from base 1. To demonstrate the VDJtools post-analysis software, TCR beta repertoires were profiled from the peripheral blood of about 13 young patients with multiple sclerosis. The multiple sclerosis patients were children and adolescents between roughly 6 and 16 years of age. Points the paper makes about the study in general: Strong co-clustering of samples prepared in the same batch was shown by direct clustering with F measure, prompting a batch-effect correction. Significantly higher frequencies in patients than in controls were found for roughly 5 TRBV segments, including TRBV5-6, TRBV5-1 and TRBV20-1. Multiple sclerosis patients had significantly lower normalized Chao1 diversity than controls, a result that suggests substantial peripheral T-cell clonal expansion. The control group was slightly older than the multiple sclerosis patient group.

This clonotype was counted between two and nine times. This receptor's antigen is unknown. The sample holds no much larger clone one base away, and base qualities are not on file. The chain employs TRBV19 and TRBJ1-6, with a weak D call of TRBD1 (6 bases match). The sequence was collected from a girl between 2 and 17 years old with multiple sclerosis. Sequencing used blood. The DNA reads as follows: TGTGCCAGTAACAACATCAGGGGTTCACCCCTCCACTTT. This gives the protein CASNNIRGSPLHF.